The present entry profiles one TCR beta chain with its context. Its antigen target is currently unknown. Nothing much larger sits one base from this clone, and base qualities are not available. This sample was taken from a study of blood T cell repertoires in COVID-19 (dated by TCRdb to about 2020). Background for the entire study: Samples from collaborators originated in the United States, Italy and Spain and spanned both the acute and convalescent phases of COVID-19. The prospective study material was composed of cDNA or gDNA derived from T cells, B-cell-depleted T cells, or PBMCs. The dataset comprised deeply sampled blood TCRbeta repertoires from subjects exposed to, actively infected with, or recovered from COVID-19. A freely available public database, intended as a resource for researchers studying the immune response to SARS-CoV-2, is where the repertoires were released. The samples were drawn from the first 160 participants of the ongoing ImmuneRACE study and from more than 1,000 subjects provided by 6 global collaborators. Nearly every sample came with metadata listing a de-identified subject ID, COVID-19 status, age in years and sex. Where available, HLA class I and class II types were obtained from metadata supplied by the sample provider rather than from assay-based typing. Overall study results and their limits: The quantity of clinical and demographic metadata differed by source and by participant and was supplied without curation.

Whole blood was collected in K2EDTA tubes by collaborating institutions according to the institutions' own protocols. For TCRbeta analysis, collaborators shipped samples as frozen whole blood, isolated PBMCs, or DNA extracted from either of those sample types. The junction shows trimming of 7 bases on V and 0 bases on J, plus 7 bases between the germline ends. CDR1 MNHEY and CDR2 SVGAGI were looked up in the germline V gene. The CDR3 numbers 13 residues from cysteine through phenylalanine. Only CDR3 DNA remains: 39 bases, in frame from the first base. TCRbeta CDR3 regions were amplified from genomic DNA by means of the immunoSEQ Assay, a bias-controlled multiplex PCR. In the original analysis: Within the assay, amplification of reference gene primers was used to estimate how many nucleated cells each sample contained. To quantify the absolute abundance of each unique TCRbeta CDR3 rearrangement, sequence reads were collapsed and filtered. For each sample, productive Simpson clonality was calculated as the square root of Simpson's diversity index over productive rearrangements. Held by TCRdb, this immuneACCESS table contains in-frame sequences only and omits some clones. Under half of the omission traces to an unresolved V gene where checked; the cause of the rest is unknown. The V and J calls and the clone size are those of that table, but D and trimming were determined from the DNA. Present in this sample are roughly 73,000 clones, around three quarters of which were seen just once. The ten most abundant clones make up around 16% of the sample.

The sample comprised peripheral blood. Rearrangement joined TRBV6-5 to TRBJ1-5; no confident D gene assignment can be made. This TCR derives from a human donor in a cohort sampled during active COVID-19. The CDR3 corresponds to CASTGDSNQPQHF. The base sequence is TGTGCCAGCACCGGGGATAGCAATCAGCCCCAGCATTTT.